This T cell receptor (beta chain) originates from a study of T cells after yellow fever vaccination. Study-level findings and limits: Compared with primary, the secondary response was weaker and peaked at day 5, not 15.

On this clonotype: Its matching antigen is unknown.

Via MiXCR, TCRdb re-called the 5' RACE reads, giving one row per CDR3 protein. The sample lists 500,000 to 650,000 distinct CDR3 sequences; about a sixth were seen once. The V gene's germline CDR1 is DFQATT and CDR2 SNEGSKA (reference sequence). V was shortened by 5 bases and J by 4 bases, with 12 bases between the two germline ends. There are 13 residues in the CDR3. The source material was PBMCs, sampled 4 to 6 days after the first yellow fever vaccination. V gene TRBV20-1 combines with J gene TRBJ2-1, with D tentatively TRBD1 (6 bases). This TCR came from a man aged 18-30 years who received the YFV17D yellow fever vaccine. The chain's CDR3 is CSAGGDTYNEQFF. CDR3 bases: TGCAGTGCTGGGGGCGACACATACAATGAGCAGTTCTTC.